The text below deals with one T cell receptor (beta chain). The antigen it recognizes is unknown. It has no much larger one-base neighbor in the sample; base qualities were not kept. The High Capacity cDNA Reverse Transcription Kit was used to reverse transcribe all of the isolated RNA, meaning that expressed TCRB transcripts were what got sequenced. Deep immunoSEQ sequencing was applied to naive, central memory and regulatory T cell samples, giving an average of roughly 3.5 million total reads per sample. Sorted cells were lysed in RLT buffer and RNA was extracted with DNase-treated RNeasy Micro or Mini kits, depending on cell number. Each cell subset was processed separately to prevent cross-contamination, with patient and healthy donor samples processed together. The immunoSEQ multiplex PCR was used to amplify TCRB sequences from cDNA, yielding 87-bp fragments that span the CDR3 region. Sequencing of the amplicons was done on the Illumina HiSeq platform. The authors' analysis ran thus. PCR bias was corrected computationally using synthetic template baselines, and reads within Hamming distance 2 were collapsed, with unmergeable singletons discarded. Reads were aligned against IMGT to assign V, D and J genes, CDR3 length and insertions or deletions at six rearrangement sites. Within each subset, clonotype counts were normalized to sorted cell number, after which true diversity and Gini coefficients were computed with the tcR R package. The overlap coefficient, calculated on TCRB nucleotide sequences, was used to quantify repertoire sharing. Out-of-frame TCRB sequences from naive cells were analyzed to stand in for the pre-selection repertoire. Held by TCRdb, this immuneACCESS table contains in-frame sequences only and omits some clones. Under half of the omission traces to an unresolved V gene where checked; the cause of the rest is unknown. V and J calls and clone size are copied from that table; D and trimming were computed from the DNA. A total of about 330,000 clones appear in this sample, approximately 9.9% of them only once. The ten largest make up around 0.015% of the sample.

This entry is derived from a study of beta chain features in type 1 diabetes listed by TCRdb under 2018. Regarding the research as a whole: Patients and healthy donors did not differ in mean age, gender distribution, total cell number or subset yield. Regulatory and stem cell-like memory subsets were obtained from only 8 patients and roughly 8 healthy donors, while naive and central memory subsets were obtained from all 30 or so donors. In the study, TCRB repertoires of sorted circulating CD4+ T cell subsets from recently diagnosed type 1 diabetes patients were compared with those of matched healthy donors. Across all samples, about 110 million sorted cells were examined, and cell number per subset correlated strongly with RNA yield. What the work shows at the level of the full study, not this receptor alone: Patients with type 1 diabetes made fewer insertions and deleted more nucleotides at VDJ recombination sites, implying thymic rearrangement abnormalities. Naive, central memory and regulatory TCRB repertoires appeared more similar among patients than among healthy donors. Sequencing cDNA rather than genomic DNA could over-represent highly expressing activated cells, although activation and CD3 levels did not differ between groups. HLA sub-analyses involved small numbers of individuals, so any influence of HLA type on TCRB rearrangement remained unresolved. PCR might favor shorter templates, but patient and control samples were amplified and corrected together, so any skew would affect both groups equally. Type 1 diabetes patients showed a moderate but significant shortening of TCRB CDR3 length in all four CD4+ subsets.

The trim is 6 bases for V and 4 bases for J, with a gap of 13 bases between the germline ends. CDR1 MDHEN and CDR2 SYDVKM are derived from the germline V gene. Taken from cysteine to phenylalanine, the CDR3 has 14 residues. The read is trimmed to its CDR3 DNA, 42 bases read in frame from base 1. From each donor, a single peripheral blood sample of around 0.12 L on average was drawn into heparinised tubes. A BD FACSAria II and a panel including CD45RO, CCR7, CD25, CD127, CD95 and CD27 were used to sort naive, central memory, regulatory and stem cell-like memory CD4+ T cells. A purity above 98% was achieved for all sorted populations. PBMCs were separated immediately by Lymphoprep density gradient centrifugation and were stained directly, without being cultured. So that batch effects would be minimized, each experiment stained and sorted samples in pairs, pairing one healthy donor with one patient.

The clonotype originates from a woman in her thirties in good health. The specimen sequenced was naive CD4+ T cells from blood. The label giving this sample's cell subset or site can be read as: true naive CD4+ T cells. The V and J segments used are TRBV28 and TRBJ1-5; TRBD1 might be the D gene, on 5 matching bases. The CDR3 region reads CASSLVQGNQPQHF. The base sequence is TGTGCCAGCAGCCTGGTTCAGGGTAATCAGCCCCAGCATTTT.